The clone carrying this T cell receptor beta chain came up a few times. The record originates from a study of blood T cell repertoires in COVID-19. Trimming took off 0 bases at V and 4 bases at J, with 12 bases between the two ends. CDR1 KGHSH and CDR2 LQKENI come from the germline V gene. There are 15 residues in the CDR3. Libraries were prepared by immunoSEQ multiplex PCR; TCRdb keeps only in-frame clonotypes and omits some of them. The table records 95,000 to 130,000 clones, approximately 87% of them present only once. The material sequenced was peripheral blood. The chain carries TRBV18 and TRBJ1-2; D possibly corresponds to TRBD1 (5 bases). The TCR sequence derives from a man aged 25 to 40 with acute or convalescent COVID-19. CDR3 coding DNA: TGTGCCAGCTCACCACCCCCAGGGTTGGCCTATGGCTACACCTTC. Residues: CASSPPPGLAYGYTF.